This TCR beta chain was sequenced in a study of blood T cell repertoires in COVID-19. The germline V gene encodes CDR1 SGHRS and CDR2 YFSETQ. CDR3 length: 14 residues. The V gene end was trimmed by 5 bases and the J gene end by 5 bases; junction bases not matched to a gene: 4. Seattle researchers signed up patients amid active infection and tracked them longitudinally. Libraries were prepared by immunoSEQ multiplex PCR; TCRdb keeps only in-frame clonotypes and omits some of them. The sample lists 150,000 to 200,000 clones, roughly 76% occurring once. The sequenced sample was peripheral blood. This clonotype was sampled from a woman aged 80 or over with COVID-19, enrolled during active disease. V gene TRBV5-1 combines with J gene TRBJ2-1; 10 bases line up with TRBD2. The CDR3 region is CASSRGLADNEQFF. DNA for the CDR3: TGCGCCAGCAGTCGCGGACTAGCGGACAATGAGCAGTTCTTC.